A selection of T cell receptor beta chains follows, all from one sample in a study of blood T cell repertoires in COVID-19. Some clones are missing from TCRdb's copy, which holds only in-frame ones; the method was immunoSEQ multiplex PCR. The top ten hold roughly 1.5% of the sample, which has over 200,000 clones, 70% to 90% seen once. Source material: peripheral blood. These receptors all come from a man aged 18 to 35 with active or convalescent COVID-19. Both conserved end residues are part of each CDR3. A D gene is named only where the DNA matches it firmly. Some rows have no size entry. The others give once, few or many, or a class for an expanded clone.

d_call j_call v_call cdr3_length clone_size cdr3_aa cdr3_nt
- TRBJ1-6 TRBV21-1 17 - CASSKSPRTGNNSPLHF TGTGCCAGCAGCAAATCGCCGAGGACAGGGAACAATTCACCCCTCCACTTT
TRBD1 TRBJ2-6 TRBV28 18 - CASSSRTGKNSGANVLTF TGTGCCAGCAGTTCGCGGACAGGGAAAAACTCTGGGGCCAACGTCCTGACTTTC
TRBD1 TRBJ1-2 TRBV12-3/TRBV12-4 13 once CASCRGRVSGYTF TGTGCCAGCTGCAGGGGGCGAGTGTCTGGCTACACCTTC
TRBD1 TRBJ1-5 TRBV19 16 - CASSLTKGQRNQPQHF TGTGCCAGTAGTTTAACAAAGGGACAGCGTAATCAGCCCCAGCATTTT
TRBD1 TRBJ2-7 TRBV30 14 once CAWRSDRGSYEQYF TGTGCCTGGAGGTCGGACAGGGGTTCCTACGAGCAGTACTTC
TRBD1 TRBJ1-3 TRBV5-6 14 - CASSWTGIGNTIYF TGTGCCAGCAGCTGGACAGGGATCGGAAACACCATATATTTT
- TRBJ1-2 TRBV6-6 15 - CASSYRGKNNYGYTF TGTGCCAGCAGTTACAGGGGCAAAAATAACTATGGCTACACCTTC
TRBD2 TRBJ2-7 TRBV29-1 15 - CSVDGLAGAAYEQYF TGCAGCGTTGACGGACTAGCGGGGGCGGCCTACGAGCAGTACTTC
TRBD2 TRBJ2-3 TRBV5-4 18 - CASSLRASGRTLGDTQYF TGTGCCAGCAGCTTGAGGGCTAGCGGGAGGACTTTGGGGGATACGCAGTATTTT
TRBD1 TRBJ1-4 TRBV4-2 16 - CASSQVQSGGYEKLFF TGTGCCAGCAGCCAAGTCCAATCAGGGGGGTATGAAAAACTGTTTTTT
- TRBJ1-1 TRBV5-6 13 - CASSLGRYTEAFF TGTGCCAGCAGCTTGGGGAGGTACACTGAAGCTTTCTTT
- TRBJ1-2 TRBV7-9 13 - CASSFPVAYGYTF TGTGCCAGCAGCTTTCCAGTCGCCTATGGCTACACCTTC
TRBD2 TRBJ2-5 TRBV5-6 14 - CASSRAGREGTQYF TGTGCCAGCAGCCGAGCGGGGCGGGAAGGGACCCAGTACTTC
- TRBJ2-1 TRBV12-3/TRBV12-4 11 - CASTLRYEQFF TGTGCCAGCACCCTGCGGTATGAGCAGTTCTTC
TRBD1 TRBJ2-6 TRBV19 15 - CASNTQGAGANVLTF TGTGCCAGTAACACACAGGGGGCTGGGGCCAACGTCCTGACTTTC
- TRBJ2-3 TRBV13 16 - CASSRGHQADTDTQYF TGTGCCAGCAGCCGGGGACATCAGGCCGACACAGATACGCAGTATTTT
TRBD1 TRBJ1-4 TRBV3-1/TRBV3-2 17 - CASSHRGQGADNEKLFF TGTGCCAGCAGCCATCGCGGACAGGGGGCCGATAATGAAAAACTGTTTTTT
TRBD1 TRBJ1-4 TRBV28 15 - CASSTGGTGNEKLFF TGTGCCAGCAGTACAGGGGGGACAGGGAATGAAAAACTGTTTTTT
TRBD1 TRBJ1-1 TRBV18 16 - CASSPKDRGRGTEAFF TGTGCCAGCTCACCGAAGGACAGGGGGCGCGGCACTGAAGCTTTCTTT
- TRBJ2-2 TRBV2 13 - CASSVGVTGELFF TGTGCCAGCAGTGTCGGGGTTACCGGGGAGCTGTTTTTT
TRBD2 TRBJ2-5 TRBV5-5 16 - CASSLDIAGGPETQYF TGTGCCAGCAGCTTGGACATAGCGGGAGGGCCGGAGACCCAGTACTTC
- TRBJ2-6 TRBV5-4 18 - CASSPGSQGLNGANVLTF TGTGCCAGCAGCCCTGGTTCGCAGGGGCTAAATGGGGCCAACGTCCTGACTTTC
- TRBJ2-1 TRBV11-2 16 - CASSLTSSVSYNEQFF TGTGCCAGCAGCTTAACCTCTAGCGTCTCCTACAATGAGCAGTTCTTC
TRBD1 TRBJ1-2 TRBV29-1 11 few CSATGGKGYTF TGCAGCGCCACAGGGGGTAAGGGCTACACCTTC
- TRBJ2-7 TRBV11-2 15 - CASSYQTGAYYEQYF TGTGCCAGCAGCTATCAGACAGGAGCCTACTACGAGCAGTACTTC
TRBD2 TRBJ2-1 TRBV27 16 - CASSLWETSIANEQFF TGTGCCAGCAGTTTATGGGAGACTAGCATTGCTAATGAGCAGTTCTTC
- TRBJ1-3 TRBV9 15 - CASSVGRGSGNTIYF TGTGCCAGCAGCGTAGGAAGGGGATCTGGAAACACCATATATTTT
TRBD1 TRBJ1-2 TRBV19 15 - CASSLPGQGFYGYTF TGTGCCAGTAGTTTGCCGGGACAGGGGTTCTATGGCTACACCTTC
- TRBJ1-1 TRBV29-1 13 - CSAKAGINTEAFF TGCAGCGCAAAGGCAGGGATCAACACTGAGGCTTTCTTT
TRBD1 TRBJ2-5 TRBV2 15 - CASSKTGGDEETQYF TGTGCCAGCAGTAAAACAGGGGGCGACGAAGAGACCCAGTACTTC
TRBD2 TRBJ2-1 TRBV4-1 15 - CASSQPLAGHNEQFF TGCGCCAGCAGCCAACCCCTAGCGGGGCACAATGAGCAGTTCTTC
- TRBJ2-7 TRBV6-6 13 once CASSYSAYYEQYF TGTGCCAGCAGTTACTCGGCTTACTACGAGCAGTACTTC
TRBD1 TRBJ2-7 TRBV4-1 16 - CASSHRTGDSSYEQYF TGCGCCAGCAGCCATCGAACAGGGGATAGCTCCTACGAGCAGTACTTC
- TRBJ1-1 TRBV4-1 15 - CASSQGSHTTTEAFF TGCGCCAGCAGCCAAGGGTCGCACACCACCACTGAAGCTTTCTTT
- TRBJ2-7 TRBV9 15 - CASSVDSGQTLKQYF TGTGCCAGCAGCGTAGACAGCGGGCAGACGCTCAAGCAGTACTTC
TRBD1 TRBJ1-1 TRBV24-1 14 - CATRAGQMNTEAFF TGTGCCACCAGGGCGGGACAGATGAACACTGAAGCTTTCTTT
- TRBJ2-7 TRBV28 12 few CASNHRAYEQYF TGTGCCAGCAACCACAGGGCCTACGAGCAGTACTTC
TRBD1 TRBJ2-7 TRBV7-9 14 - CASSLDLLGTGQYF TGTGCCAGCAGCTTAGACTTATTAGGGACAGGGCAGTACTTC
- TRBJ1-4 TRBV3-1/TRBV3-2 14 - CASTHGGGSEKLFF TGTGCCAGCACACATGGAGGAGGGTCTGAAAAACTGTTTTTT
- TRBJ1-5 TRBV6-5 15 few CASSLRGGKNQPQHF TGTGCCAGCAGTTTGCGGGGTGGGAAGAATCAGCCCCAGCATTTT
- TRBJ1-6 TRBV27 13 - CASSLSRDSPLHF TGTGCCAGCAGTTTATCGCGGGACTCACCCCTCCACTTT
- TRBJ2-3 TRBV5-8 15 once CASSLAVFRGDTQYF TGTGCCAGCAGCTTGGCCGTTTTTCGGGGAGATACGCAGTATTTT
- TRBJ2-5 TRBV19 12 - CASGRAQETQYF TGTGCCAGTGGTCGCGCTCAAGAGACCCAGTACTTC
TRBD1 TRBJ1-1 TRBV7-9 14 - CASSSWDRGPEAFF TGTGCCAGCAGCTCATGGGACAGGGGACCTGAAGCTTTCTTT
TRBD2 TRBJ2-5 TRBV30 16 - CAWSVPLAGRVETQYF TGTGCCTGGAGTGTACCCCTAGCGGGACGGGTAGAGACCCAGTACTTC